Each of the 13 T cell receptor beta chains below was sequenced from the same sample in a study of blood T cell repertoires in COVID-19. TCRdb's copy holds only in-frame clones and misses some; the assay was immunoSEQ multiplex PCR. This table has roughly 72,000 clones, more than 75% appearing once. The sequenced sample consisted of peripheral blood. All receptors come from a woman aged 80 or over with acute or convalescent COVID-19.

V is TRBV18 and J is TRBJ2-1; possible D gene TRBD2, 5 bases. The CDR3 runs to 18 residues. Germline CDR1 is KGHSH and CDR2 is LQKENI. Trimming cost V 2 bases and J 7 bases, with 24 bases left between them. As DNA, the CDR3 is TGTGCCAGCTCACCAAGATGGGGAGCGCATACCCTGGGGAATGAGCAGTTCTTC. It is translated as CASSPRWGAHTLGNEQFF.

The chain has TRBV27 and TRBJ2-3, with 7 positions matching TRBD2. There are 15 residues in the CDR3. V shed 5 bases, J shed 0 bases, and the junction held 5 bases outside the gene matches. Germline V CDR1 and CDR2: MNHEY, SMNVEV (reference sequence). The CDR3 sequence is CASSPSGTSTDTQYF. The CDR3 bases are TGTGCCAGCAGTCCCAGCGGGACTAGCACAGATACGCAGTATTTT.

Here the CDR3 DNA reads TGTGCCATCAGTGAGTCGATGGGGCAGGTGGACTCACCCCTCCACTTT. Protein: CAISESMGQVDSPLHF. The chain recombines TRBV10-3 with TRBJ1-6; D perhaps matches TRBD1 (5 bases). CDR1 ENHRY and CDR2 SYGVKD come from the germline V gene. The CDR3 loop spans 16 amino acids. V was trimmed by 0 bases and J by 10 bases, leaving 16 bases between them.

The chain couples TRBV5-1 to TRBJ1-2; TRBD1 is a possible D gene (6 bases). Germline CDR1 and CDR2: SGHRS and YFSETQ. The germline V and J ends were trimmed by 4 bases and 4 bases, with 8 bases remaining between them. The CDR3 length is 12 residues. In DNA, the CDR3 is TGCGCCAGCAGCCCGGACAGCTATGGCTACACCTTC. Residues: CASSPDSYGYTF. Full variable domain (remainder filled in from reference TRBV5-1 and TRBJ1-2): KAGVTQTPRYLIKTRGQQVTLSCSPISGHRSVSWYQQTPGQGLQFLFEYFSETQRNKGNFPGRFSGRQFSNSRSEMNVSTLELGDSALYLCASSPDSYGYTFGSGTRLTVV.

This chain joins TRBV5-8 and TRBJ2-3; tentatively, D is TRBD2 (6 bases). CDR3 length equals 15 residues. Germline loops: CDR1 SGHTS, CDR2 YDEGEE. Trimming shortened V by 4 bases and J by 6 bases, and 18 bases separated the two germline ends. The CDR3 region has the DNA TGTGCCAGCAGCGTGGGACTGATTCCCTTGGATACGCAGTATTTT. Translating it yields CASSVGLIPLDTQYF.

The V gene is TRBV3-1 (or the pseudogene TRBV3-2), the J gene TRBJ1-4; 9 bases match TRBD1. Losses at the gene ends were 5 bases for V and 8 bases for J; bases not matched to a gene: 9. Looked up from germline, CDR1 is LGHDT and CDR2 is YNNKEL (reference sequence). The CDR3 totals 15 residues. The CDR3 here is CASSNRDRVWEKLFF. The CDR3 DNA reads TGTGCCAGCAGCAACCGGGACAGGGTTTGGGAAAAACTGTTTTTT.

The rearrangement joins TRBV29-1 to TRBJ2-3; D is possibly TRBD1 (5 bases). Trimming removed 4 bases from V and 0 bases from J, with 14 bases in between. This CDR3 spans 15 amino acids. The V gene's germline CDR1 is SQVTM and CDR2 ANQGSEA. The CDR3 coding sequence is TGCAGCGTTGTGGATTGGCAGGGCAGCACAGATACGCAGTATTTT. Translated, it gives CSVVDWQGSTDTQYF.

CDR3 in DNA: TGCAGTGCTAGCCCGACAGTAGAAGCTTTCTTT. The encoded protein is CSASPTVEAFF. V gene TRBV20-1 combines with J gene TRBJ1-1; D might be TRBD1 (5 bases). The CDR3 extends over 11 amino acids. Germline V CDR1 and CDR2: DFQATT, SNEGSKA (reference sequence). V was pared by 3 bases and J by 8 bases, with 10 bases between.

The gene calls are TRBV6-1 and TRBJ1-2; possibly TRBD1 for D (5 bases). This CDR3 is built from 13 residues. The V and J ends lost 3 bases and 5 bases respectively, with 10 bases between them. Per the germline V gene, CDR1 is MNHNS and CDR2 is SASEGT. The CDR3 is CASSDGGEYGYTF. In DNA, the CDR3 is TGTGCCAGCAGTGACGGGGGAGAATATGGCTACACCTTC.

The CDR3 loop reads CASSLVGTGVETQYF. DNA for the CDR3: TGTGCCAGCAGCTTAGTCGGGACAGGGGTAGAGACCCAGTACTTC. The rearrangement uses TRBV7-6 and TRBJ2-5; 10 nucleotides line up with TRBD1. V lost 1 base and J lost 4; bases outside the gene matches: 3. Germline V lookup: CDR1 SGHVS, CDR2 FNYEAQ. CDR3 size: 15 residues.

The chain carries TRBV11-2 and TRBJ1-4, with no clear D. CDR3 size: 16 residues. Germline-derived CDR1 and CDR2 are SGHAT and FQNNGV. V was shortened by 1 base and J by 0 bases, with 9 bases between the two germline ends. The CDR3 sequence: CASSLATPATNEKLFF. Here the CDR3 DNA reads TGTGCCAGCAGCTTAGCCACTCCCGCAACTAATGAAAAACTGTTTTTT.

A note on this clone: Other DNA variants within this sample encode the same CDR3. The chain recombines TRBV10-3 with TRBJ2-2; TRBD2 agrees at 7 bases. This CDR3 comprises 15 residues. Germline CDR1 is ENHRY and CDR2 is SYGVKD. V trimming: 3 bases; J trimming: 3 bases; junction bases outside the gene matches: 4. CDR3 loop: CAISDGGSHTGELFF. The CDR3 coding sequence is TGTGCCATCAGTGATGGCGGGAGCCACACCGGGGAGCTGTTTTTT.

The V and J genes are TRBV6-5 and TRBJ2-6; TRBD2 matches 7 bases. CDR1 and CDR2 from the germline V gene are MNHEY and SVGAGI. The CDR3 spans 14 residues. After removal of 6 bases from V and 7 bases from J, the junction contained 6 bases not matched to a gene. In DNA, the CDR3 is TGTGCCAGCAGGGAGGGAGGGTCCGCCAACGTCCTGACTTTC. The encoded protein is CASREGGSANVLTF.